The TCR beta chain under discussion was sequenced for a study of T cell responses to AZD1222 COVID-19 vaccine. On this clone itself: No antigen is known for it.

Some second doses came at about 4 weeks and others at about 12 weeks; these were pooled. The method was immunoSEQ multiplex PCR; TCRdb's version includes in-frame clones alone and lacks a portion of them. Here the sample spans 150,000 to 250,000 clones, approximately 90% being singletons. Findings and limits, study-wide: Seropositivity was recorded at baseline in only six AZD1222 recipients. Repertoires were obtained only post-peak T cell response. Spike was spanned by vaccine-associated CD4 TCRs, with dominance at 160-218 and 743-854.

The sample in question was peripheral blood, obtained 28 days after the second AZD1222 dose. The sequence was obtained from an adult who received the AZD1222 COVID-19 vaccine.

The CDR3 nucleotides are TGTGCCAGCAGCCTTACCTTAGGACAGGGTTCCAACAATGAGCAGTTCTTC. It is translated as CASSLTLGQGSNNEQFF. This chain links TRBV5-5 with TRBJ2-1; 8 bases align to TRBD1. The CDR3 runs to 17 residues. V was pared by 4 bases and J by 5 bases, with 14 bases of the junction left unmatched. Germline CDR1 is SGHKS and CDR2 is YYEKEE (reference sequence).